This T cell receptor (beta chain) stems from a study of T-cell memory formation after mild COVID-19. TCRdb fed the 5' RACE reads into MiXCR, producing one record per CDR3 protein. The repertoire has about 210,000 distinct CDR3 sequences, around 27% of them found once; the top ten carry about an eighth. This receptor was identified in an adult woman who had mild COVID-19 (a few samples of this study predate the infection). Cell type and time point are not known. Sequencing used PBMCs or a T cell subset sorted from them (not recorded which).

In DNA form, the CDR3 reads TGTGCCAGCAGTTTCGGCTCCCAAGGGTCCTACGAGCAGTACTTC. Its protein is CASSFGSQGSYEQYF. This chain joins TRBV28 and TRBJ2-7; D call uncertain. Between the trimmed V and J ends, which lost 3 bases and 1 base, there was a span of 13 bases. The CDR3 is made up of 15 amino acids. Germline loops: CDR1 MDHEN, CDR2 SYDVKM. The variable domain in full, completed from reference TRBV28 and TRBJ2-7, reads DVKVTQSSRYLVKRTGEKVFLECVQDMDHENMFWYRQDPGLGLRLIYFSYDVKMKEKGDIPEGYSVSREKKERFSLILESASTNQTSMYLCASSFGSQGSYEQYFGPGTRLTVT.